Below are 14 T cell receptor beta chains sequenced from a single sample in a study of cytomegalovirus exposure and HLA in healthy donors. Use of 60 Vbeta and 13 Jbeta primers characterized the PCR. Clones were read by immunoSEQ multiplex PCR, and TCRdb kept only the in-frame ones, dropping some. The sample consists of about 98,000 clones, around 80% of them appearing once. The sequenced material came from PBMCs. These receptor sequences come from a middle-aged man in good health and CMV-seronegative.

This chain links TRBV28 with TRBJ2-6, with TRBD1 identical over 7 bases. The V gene end was trimmed by 6 bases and the J gene end by 3 bases; junction bases not matched to a gene: 5. The CDR3 runs to 15 residues. Germline V gene lookup returns CDR1 MDHEN and CDR2 SYDVKM. The CDR3 DNA reads TGTGCCAGCAGGGAGACAGGGAGTGGGGCCAACGTCCTGACTTTC. As protein: CASRETGSGANVLTF.

The gene calls are TRBV7-9 and TRBJ1-6; D remains ambiguous. This CDR3 region has 19 residues. With 0 bases removed from V and 4 bases from J, the gap between germline ends came to 19 bases. Germline loops: CDR1 SEHNR, CDR2 FQNEAQ (reference sequence). In DNA form, the CDR3 reads TGTGCCAGCAGCTTAGCCCCGGGAGGCATAGGTACTTATAATTCACCCCTCCACTTT. It specifies CASSLAPGGIGTYNSPLHF. The variable domain in full, with the rest retrieved from reference TRBV7-9 and TRBJ1-6, is DTGVSQNPRHKITKRGQNVTFRCDPISEHNRLYWYRQTLGQGPEFLTYFQNEAQLEKSRLLSDRFSAERPKGSFSTLEIQRTEQGDSAMYLCASSLAPGGIGTYNSPLHFGNGTRLTVT.

This chain uses TRBV19 with TRBJ2-5; D may be TRBD1 (5 bases). Trimming cost V 10 bases and J 4 bases, with 13 bases left between them. The CDR3 totals 12 residues. CDR1 is LNHDA and CDR2 is SQIVND in the germline V gene (reference sequence). The CDR3 DNA is TGTGCCACCACGACAGCCCGAGAGACCCAGTACTTC. Amino acids: CATTTARETQYF.

In this sample, this clone turned up once. V usage is TRBV6-1 and J usage is TRBJ2-1; 7 nucleotides align to TRBD1. CDR1 is MNHNS, CDR2 SASEGT, per germline. CDR3 length: 15 amino acids. Trimming removed 5 bases from V and 6 bases from J; junction bases left unmatched: 10. For the CDR3, the DNA is TGTGCCAGCAGTTCCGGGACAGCCCTGGTCAATGAGCAGTTCTTC. Translated: CASSSGTALVNEQFF.

The rearrangement links TRBV6-5 to TRBJ2-7, with a tentative D call TRBD1 (6 bases). CDR3 size: 16 residues. CDR1 is MNHEY, CDR2 SVGAGI, per germline. Trimming stripped 0 bases from V and 3 bases from J, with 15 bases between. CDR3 sequence: CASSYSKGKTGYEQYF. In DNA, the CDR3 is TGTGCCAGCAGTTACTCGAAGGGGAAGACAGGCTACGAGCAGTACTTC.

J is TRBJ1-5 and V is TRBV5-1, with D perhaps TRBD1 (6 bases). CDR1 is SGHRS, CDR2 YFSETQ, per germline. V was shortened by 0 bases and J by 0 bases, with 7 bases between the two germline ends. CDR3 length: 15 residues. The CDR3 reads CASSLGGGSNQPQHF. In DNA, the CDR3 is TGCGCCAGCAGCTTGGGAGGGGGTAGCAATCAGCCCCAGCATTTT.

The V gene is TRBV2, the J gene TRBJ2-1, with a weak D call TRBD2 (5 bases). The V and J ends lost 6 bases and 3 bases respectively, with 15 bases between them. This CDR3 is built from 15 residues. The V gene's germline CDR1 is SNHLY and CDR2 FYNNEI. The chain's CDR3 is CASSRPGGYYNEQFF. The DNA for the CDR3 is TGTGCCAGCAGCAGACCAGGAGGCTACTACAATGAGCAGTTCTTC.

J is TRBJ2-2 and V is TRBV9; 8 nucleotides agree with TRBD2. Per the germline V gene, CDR1 is SGDLS and CDR2 is YYNGEE. Unmatched junction bases numbered 13, after V lost 5 bases and J lost 7 bases. CDR3 length: 16 residues. The CDR3: CASSEYSGASFGELFF. The CDR3 DNA follows: TGTGCCAGCAGTGAATATAGCGGGGCCAGCTTCGGGGAGCTGTTTTTT.

This clone has only a few counts. The chain recombines TRBV10-3 with TRBJ2-5; D unresolved. From germline, CDR1 is ENHRY and CDR2 SYGVKD. The CDR3 runs to 14 residues. With 3 bases removed from V and 1 base from J, the gap between germline ends came to 9 bases. The CDR3, as DNA: TGTGCCATCAGTGATCGAGCTCCCCAAGAGACCCAGTACTTC. Translated: CAISDRAPQETQYF.

The chain uses TRBV4-1 and TRBJ1-2; 9 bases align to TRBD1. Trimming at V came to 4 bases and at J to 5 bases, leaving 8 bases not matched to a gene. Germline lookup yields CDR1 MGHRA and CDR2 YSYEKL. This CDR3 spans 15 amino acids. CDR3 in amino acids: CASSPPDRGKYGYTF. CDR3 sequence (DNA): TGCGCCAGCAGCCCCCCGGACAGGGGAAAATATGGCTACACCTTC.

The chain recombines TRBV6-1 with TRBJ1-4; the D gene is possibly TRBD1 (5 bases). The V end lost 9 bases, the J end lost 7 bases, and 12 bases lay between the germline ends. This CDR3 region has 12 residues. The germline gives CDR1 MNHNS, CDR2 SASEGT. The CDR3 is CASNPQGEKLFF. The CDR3 nucleotides read TGTGCCAGTAACCCCCAGGGTGAAAAACTGTTTTTT.

This clone was detected only once. J is TRBJ1-5 and V is TRBV19, with unresolved D. Germline V CDR1 and CDR2: LNHDA, SQIVND (reference sequence). The V end was cut by 3 bases, the J end by 0 bases, with 12 bases between. This CDR3 is built from 16 residues. The CDR3 DNA reads as TGTGCCAGTAGTATTACGTCGGTTTATAGCAATCAGCCCCAGCATTTT. Residues: CASSITSVYSNQPQHF.

This rearrangement joins TRBV4-2 to TRBJ1-2, with D possibly matching TRBD1 (6 bases). Deletions cut 7 bases from V and 0 bases from J, with 15 bases between. The germline CDR1 and CDR2 sequences are LGHNA and YNFKEQ. This CDR3 comprises 15 residues. The CDR3 reads CASTKTGSSNYGYTF. The CDR3 nucleotides read TGTGCCAGCACCAAAACAGGGAGTTCTAACTATGGCTACACCTTC.

The rearrangement joins TRBV28 to TRBJ2-3; tentatively, D is TRBD1 (6 bases). The CDR3 sequence is 13 residues long. Looked up from germline, CDR1 is MDHEN and CDR2 is SYDVKM. V was trimmed by 5 bases and J by 1 base, leaving 7 bases between them. CDR3 region: CASSGGGTDTQYF. DNA for the CDR3: TGTGCCAGCAGTGGGGGCGGCACAGATACGCAGTATTTT.